Listed below are T cell receptor beta chains from one sample, sequenced in a study of blood T cells in healthy people across ages. TCRdb used MiXCR to reprocess the 5' RACE reads, holding one entry per CDR3 protein. The sample contains 650,000 to 1,000,000 distinct CDR3 sequences, around 36% of which appear only once. Sequencing input: blood. The receptors shown here come from a man aged 18 to 29 in good health. The CDR3 runs from the conserved cysteine through the conserved F or W. The order of the fields is D gene, J gene, V gene, CDR3 length, clone size, CDR3 DNA, CDR3 protein. The D gene is left open where the match is weak. Clone size is stated in some rows and not others, as once, few, many or a class when expanded.

>TRBD1|TRBJ1-5|TRBV24-1|18|-
TGTGCCACCAGTGGCCGGGGCACAGGGGGCGCGAACAATCAGCCCCAGCATTTT
CATSGRGTGGANNQPQHF
>TRBD1|TRBJ1-5|TRBV12-3/TRBV12-4|14|-
TGTGCCAGCAACCCGACAGGGGGAAATCAGCCCCAGCATTTT
CASNPTGGNQPQHF
>TRBD2|TRBJ2-3|TRBV10-3|13|once
TGTGCCATCAGTGAACGGGGGGCAGATACGCAGTATTTT
CAISERGADTQYF
>-|TRBJ1-2|TRBV6-5|14|-
TGTGCCAGCAGCAGAGTCGACAGGCTCTATGGCTACACCTTC
CASSRVDRLYGYTF
>-|TRBJ2-1|TRBV7-9|12|few
TGTGCCAGCAGCTTAGGGGGCTTGGAGCAGTTCTTC
CASSLGGLEQFF
>TRBD1|TRBJ1-1|TRBV6-6|15|few
TGTGCCAGCAGTTACTCACGTGACAGGGAGGATGAAGCTTTCTTT
CASSYSRDREDEAFF
>-|TRBJ2-1|TRBV7-2|15|few
TGTGCCAGCAGCGCCGTGTCGGGATCGTACAATGAGCAGTTCTTC
CASSAVSGSYNEQFF
>TRBD1|TRBJ2-3|TRBV7-9|16|many
TGTGCCAGCAGCTCTAACGTCGACAGGGACACAGATACGCAGTATTTT
CASSSNVDRDTDTQYF
>-|TRBJ2-7|TRBV20-1|13|many
TGCAGTGCTAGGGGGGGGCGCTCCTACGAGCAGTACTTC
CSARGGRSYEQYF
>TRBD2|TRBJ2-1|TRBV6-5|15|-
TGTGCCAGCAGCCGACCTAGCGGGGGTGGAAATGAGCAGTTCTTC
CASSRPSGGGNEQFF
>-|TRBJ1-1|TRBV25-1|12|-
TGTGCCAGCAGTGAATATCGAGGGGGAGCTTTCTTT
CASSEYRGGAFF
>-|TRBJ1-6|TRBV20-1|13|-
TGCAGTGCTAGAAGGGCAGTCGGTTCACCCCTCCACTTT
CSARRAVGSPLHF
>-|TRBJ1-2|TRBV7-2|13|many
TGTGCCAGCAGCTTAAACACTAACTATGGCTACACCTTC
CASSLNTNYGYTF
>TRBD2|TRBJ2-3|TRBV14|18|few
TGTGCCAGCAGCCCCCCCGGGACTAGCGGGGGAAGCACAGATACGCAGTATTTT
CASSPPGTSGGSTDTQYF
>-|TRBJ1-2|TRBV7-9|13|few
TGTGCCAGCAGCCCCCCGGTGGCGGGAGGCTACACCTTC
CASSPPVAGGYTF
>-|TRBJ1-2|TRBV20-1|15|many
TGCAGTGCCCGCTCGCCAGTGACGCCTAACTATGGCTACACCTTC
CSARSPVTPNYGYTF
>-|TRBJ2-3|TRBV19|11|-
TGTGCCAGTAGTATAGAAGATACGCAGTATTTT
CASSIEDTQYF
>-|TRBJ1-4|TRBV20-1|16|-
TGCAGTGCTAGAGATCCTACGAGACAGGCCAATAAAAAACTGTTTTTT
CSARDPTRQANKKLFF
>-|TRBJ2-5|TRBV12-3/TRBV12-4|12|many
TGTGCCAGCAGTTTTGGGGTGGAGACCCAGTACTTC
CASSFGVETQYF
>-|TRBJ2-5|TRBV30|16|-
TGTGCCTGGAGTGTATGGAGGGGGGCCACTCAAGAGACCCAGTACTTC
CAWSVWRGATQETQYF
>-|TRBJ2-5|TRBV12-3/TRBV12-4|13|-
TGTGCCAGCAGTCCGGAAGGCCAAGAGACCCGGTACTTC
CASSPEGQETRYF
>-|TRBJ2-5|TRBV12-3/TRBV12-4|13|many
TGTGCCAGCAGTTTAAATGGGGAAGAGACCCAGTACTTC
CASSLNGEETQYF
>-|TRBJ1-5|TRBV12-3/TRBV12-4|15|few
TGTGCCAGCTCAAATGGGGGTGCTGGGAATCAGCCCCAGCATTTT
CASSNGGAGNQPQHF
>-|TRBJ1-2|TRBV5-1|15|few
TGCGCCAGCAGCTTCTCGGTACAGGGAGTCTATGGCTACACCTTC
CASSFSVQGVYGYTF
>TRBD2|TRBJ2-4|TRBV6-2/TRBV6-3|16|-
TGTGCCAGCAGTTACGGGCTAGCGGGAGCCAAAAACATTCAGTACTTC
CASSYGLAGAKNIQYF
>-|TRBJ1-1|TRBV12-5|15|-
TGTGCTAGTGGTTGGGAGGACCAGCTGAACACTGAAGCTTTCTTT
CASGWEDQLNTEAFF
>-|TRBJ1-1|TRBV6-2/TRBV6-3|11|-
TGTGCCAGCAGTTCCTCAACCGAAGCTTTCTTT
CASSSSTEAFF
>-|TRBJ1-3|TRBV7-2|12|few
TGTGCCAGCAGCTTAACTAGGAACACCATATATTTT
CASSLTRNTIYF
>TRBD2|TRBJ2-3|TRBV27|14|-
TGTGCCAGCAGTTCCCAAGCGGGGTCAGATACGCAGTATTTT
CASSSQAGSDTQYF
>-|TRBJ2-5|TRBV10-3|16|-
TGTGCCGTCAGTGAGTCGTACAGCTTTGGCGAAGAGACCCAGTACTTC
CAVSESYSFGEETQYF
>-|TRBJ1-2|TRBV4-2|17|few
TGTGCCAGCAGCCAAGGACCACAGGGCACGTCTAACTATGGCTACACCTTC
CASSQGPQGTSNYGYTF
>-|TRBJ2-7|TRBV12-3/TRBV12-4|16|few
TGTGCCAGCACCCCGGTTTGGGAAGGGGGAGGCGATGAGCAGTACTTC
CASTPVWEGGGDEQYF
>TRBD1|TRBJ2-2|TRBV12-3/TRBV12-4|16|-
TGTGCCAGCAGTTTCGACAGGGGGCAGGACACCGGGGAGCTGTTTTTT
CASSFDRGQDTGELFF
>-|TRBJ2-3|TRBV14|15|few
TGTGCCAGCAGCCCCGGGACGTACCAGGGTACCGCGCAGTATTTT
CASSPGTYQGTAQYF
>TRBD2|TRBJ2-1|TRBV20-1|17|-
TGCAGTGCTCCACGGACTAGCGGGGGCCTCTCCTACAATGAGCAGTTCTTC
CSAPRTSGGLSYNEQFF
>-|TRBJ2-5|TRBV29-1|14|-
TGCAGCGTTGAAGACCCCAGGGCCGGGGAGACCCAGTACTTC
CSVEDPRAGETQYF
>-|TRBJ2-1|TRBV12-3/TRBV12-4|11|many
TGTGCCAGCAGGGCCGTCGGTGAGCAGTTCTTC
CASRAVGEQFF
>-|TRBJ2-7|TRBV7-2|12|-
TGTGCCAGCAGTAGGAGCTCCCACGAGCAGTACTTC
CASSRSSHEQYF
>-|TRBJ2-5|TRBV7-2|15|-
TGTGCCAGCAGGACCGAATCAGGGGGGGGGGAGACCCAGTACTTC
CASRTESGGGETQYF
>-|TRBJ2-1|TRBV5-1|15|-
TGCGCCAGCAGCTTGGATAGGGATAATGGCGATGAGCAGTTCTTC
CASSLDRDNGDEQFF